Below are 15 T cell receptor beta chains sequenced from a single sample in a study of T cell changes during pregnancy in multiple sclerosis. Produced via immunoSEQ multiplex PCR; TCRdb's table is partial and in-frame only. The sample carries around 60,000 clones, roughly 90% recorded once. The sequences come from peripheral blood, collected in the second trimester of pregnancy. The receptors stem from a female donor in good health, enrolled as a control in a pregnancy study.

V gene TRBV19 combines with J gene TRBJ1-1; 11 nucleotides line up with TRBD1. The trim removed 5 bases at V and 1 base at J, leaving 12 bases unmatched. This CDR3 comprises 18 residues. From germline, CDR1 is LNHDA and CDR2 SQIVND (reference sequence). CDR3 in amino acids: CASSPMRTGGVGNTEAFF. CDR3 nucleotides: TGTGCCAGTAGTCCAATGCGGACAGGGGGCGTGGGGAACACTGAAGCTTTCTTT. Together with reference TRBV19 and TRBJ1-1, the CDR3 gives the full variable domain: DGGITQSPKYLFRKEGQNVTLSCEQNLNHDAMYWYRQDPGQGLRLIYYSQIVNDFQKGDIAEGYSVSREKKESFPLTVTSAQKNPTAFYLCASSPMRTGGVGNTEAFFGQGTRLTVV.

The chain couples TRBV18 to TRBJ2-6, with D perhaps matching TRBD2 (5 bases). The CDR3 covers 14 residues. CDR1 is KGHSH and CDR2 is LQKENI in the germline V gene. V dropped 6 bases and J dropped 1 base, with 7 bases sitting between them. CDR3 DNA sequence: TGTGCCAGCTCCCCGGGATCTGGGGCCAACGTCCTGACTTTC. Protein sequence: CASSPGSGANVLTF.

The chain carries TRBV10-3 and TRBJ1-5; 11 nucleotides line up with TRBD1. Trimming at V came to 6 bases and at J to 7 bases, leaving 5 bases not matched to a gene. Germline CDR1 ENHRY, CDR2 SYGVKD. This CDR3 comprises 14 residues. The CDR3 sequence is CAISRDRGTQPQHF. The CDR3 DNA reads TGTGCCATCAGCCGGGACAGGGGGACCCAGCCCCAGCATTTT.

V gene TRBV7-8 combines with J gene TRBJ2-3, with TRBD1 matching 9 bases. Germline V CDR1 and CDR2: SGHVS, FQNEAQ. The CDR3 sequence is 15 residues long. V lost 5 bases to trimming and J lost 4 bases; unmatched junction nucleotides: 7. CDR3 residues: CASSLTGGQADTQYF. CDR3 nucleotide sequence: TGTGCCAGCAGCCTGACAGGGGGGCAGGCAGATACGCAGTATTTT.

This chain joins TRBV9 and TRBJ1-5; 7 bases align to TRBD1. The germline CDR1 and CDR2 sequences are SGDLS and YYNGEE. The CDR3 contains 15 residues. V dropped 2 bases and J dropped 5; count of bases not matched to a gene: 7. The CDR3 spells CASSVTGTGDQPQHF. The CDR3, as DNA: TGTGCCAGCAGCGTGACAGGGACGGGGGATCAGCCCCAGCATTTT.

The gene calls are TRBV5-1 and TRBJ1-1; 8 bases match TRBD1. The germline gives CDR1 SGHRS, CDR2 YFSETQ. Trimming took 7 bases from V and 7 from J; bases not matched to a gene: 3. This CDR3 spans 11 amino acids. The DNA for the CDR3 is TGCGCCAGCCGGACAGGGAATGAAGCTTTCTTT. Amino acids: CASRTGNEAFF.

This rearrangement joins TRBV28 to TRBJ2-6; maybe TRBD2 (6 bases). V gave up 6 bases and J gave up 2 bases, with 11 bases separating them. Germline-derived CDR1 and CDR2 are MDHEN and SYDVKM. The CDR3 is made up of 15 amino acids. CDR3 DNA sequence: TGTGCCAGCAGCTCTGGGGGGACTGGGGCCAACGTCCTGACTTTC. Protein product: CASSSGGTGANVLTF.

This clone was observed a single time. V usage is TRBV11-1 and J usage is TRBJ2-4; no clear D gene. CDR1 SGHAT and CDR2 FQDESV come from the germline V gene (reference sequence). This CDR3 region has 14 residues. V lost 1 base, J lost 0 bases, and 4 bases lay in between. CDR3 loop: CASSLDGAKNIQYF. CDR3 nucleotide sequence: TGTGCCAGCAGCTTAGACGGAGCCAAAAACATTCAGTACTTC.

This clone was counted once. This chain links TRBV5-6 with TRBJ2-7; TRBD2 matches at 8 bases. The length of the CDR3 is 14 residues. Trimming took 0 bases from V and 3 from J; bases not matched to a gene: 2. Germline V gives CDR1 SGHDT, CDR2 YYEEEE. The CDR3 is CASSLGTSFYEQYF. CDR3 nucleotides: TGTGCCAGCAGCTTGGGGACTAGCTTCTACGAGCAGTACTTC. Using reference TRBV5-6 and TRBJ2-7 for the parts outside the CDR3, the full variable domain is DAGVTQSPTHLIKTRGQQVTLRCSPKSGHDTVSWYQQALGQGPQFIFQYYEEEERQRGNFPDRFSGHQFPNYSSELNVNALLLGDSALYLCASSLGTSFYEQYFGPGTRLTVT.

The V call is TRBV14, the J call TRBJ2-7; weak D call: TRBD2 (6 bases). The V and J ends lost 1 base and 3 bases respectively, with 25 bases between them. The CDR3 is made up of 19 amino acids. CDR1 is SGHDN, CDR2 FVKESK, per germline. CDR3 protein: CASSQGGHGPGTWFYEQYF. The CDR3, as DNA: TGTGCCAGCAGCCAAGGGGGTCATGGGCCAGGGACTTGGTTCTACGAGCAGTACTTC.

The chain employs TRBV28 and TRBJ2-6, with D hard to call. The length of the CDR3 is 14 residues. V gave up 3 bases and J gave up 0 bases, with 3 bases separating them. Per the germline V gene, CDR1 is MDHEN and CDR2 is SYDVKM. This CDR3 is CASSFRSGANVLTF. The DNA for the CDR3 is TGTGCCAGCAGTTTCCGCTCTGGGGCCAACGTCCTGACTTTC. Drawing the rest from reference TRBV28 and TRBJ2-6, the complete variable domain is DVKVTQSSRYLVKRTGEKVFLECVQDMDHENMFWYRQDPGLGLRLIYFSYDVKMKEKGDIPEGYSVSREKKERFSLILESASTNQTSMYLCASSFRSGANVLTFGAGSRLTVL.

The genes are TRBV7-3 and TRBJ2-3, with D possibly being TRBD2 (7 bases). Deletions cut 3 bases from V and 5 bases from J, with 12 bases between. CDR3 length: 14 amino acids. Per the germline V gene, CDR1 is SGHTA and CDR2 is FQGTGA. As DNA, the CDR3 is TGTGCCAGCAGCTTCCGGGGGGCAGAAGATACGCAGTATTTT. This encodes CASSFRGAEDTQYF.

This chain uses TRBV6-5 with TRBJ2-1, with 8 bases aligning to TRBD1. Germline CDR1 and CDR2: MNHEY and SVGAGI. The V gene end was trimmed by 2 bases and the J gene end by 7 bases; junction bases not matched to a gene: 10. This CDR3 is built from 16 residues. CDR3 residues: CASSYTFQGARNEQFF. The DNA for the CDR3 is TGTGCCAGCAGTTACACGTTTCAGGGGGCGAGGAATGAGCAGTTCTTC.

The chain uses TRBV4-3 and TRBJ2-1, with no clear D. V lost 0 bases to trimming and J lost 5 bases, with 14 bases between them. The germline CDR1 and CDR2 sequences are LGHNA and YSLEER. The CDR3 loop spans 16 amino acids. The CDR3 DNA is TGCGCCAGCAGCCAAGATAGGTGGAGATGGGACAATGAGCAGTTCTTC. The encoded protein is CASSQDRWRWDNEQFF.

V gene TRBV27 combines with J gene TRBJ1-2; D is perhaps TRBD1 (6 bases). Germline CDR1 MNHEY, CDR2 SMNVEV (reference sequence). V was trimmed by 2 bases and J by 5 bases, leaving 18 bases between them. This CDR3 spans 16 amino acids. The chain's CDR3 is CASSLQPGGGAYGYTF. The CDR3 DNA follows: TGTGCCAGCAGTTTACAGCCGGGTGGGGGCGCGTATGGCTACACCTTC.